The clone carrying this T cell receptor (beta chain) was detected once. Method: immunoSEQ multiplex PCR; TCRdb's copy keeps in-frame clones and lacks some. Of 40,000 to 65,000 clones in the sample, 86% are singletons; the top ten hold roughly 12%. This sample is drawn from a study of blood T cell repertoires in COVID-19. The clonotype was recovered from a man in his 70s with active COVID-19. Input material: peripheral blood.

CDR3 amino acids: CASSPEVQETQYF. The CDR3 DNA follows: TGCGCCAGCAGCCCGGAGGTCCAAGAGACCCAGTACTTC. This chain connects TRBV5-1 to TRBJ2-5, with D tentatively TRBD2 (5 bases). The CDR3 consists of 13 residues. Looked up from germline, CDR1 is SGHRS and CDR2 is YFSETQ. The ends were cut back, 4 bases at V and 1 base at J, with 8 bases in the middle.